The 10 T cell receptor beta chains below were found in one sample sequenced in a study of cytomegalovirus exposure and HLA in healthy donors. The PCR ran on 60 Vbeta and 13 Jbeta primers. The repertoire was sequenced with immunoSEQ multiplex PCR; TCRdb's copy has only in-frame clones and lacks some. The table includes 110,000 to 150,000 clones, over 55% detected once. Sequenced sample: PBMCs. These receptors all stem from a man aged 40-49 years in good health and CMV-seronegative.

The chain has TRBV7-2 and TRBJ2-5, with TRBD1 as a possible D gene (6 bases). Trimming cost V 4 bases and J 5 bases, with 11 bases left between them. There are 13 residues in the CDR3. Looked up from germline, CDR1 is SGHTA and CDR2 is FQGNSA. CDR3 coding DNA: TGTGCCAGCAGCTCTTCTCAGGGGGAGACCCAGTACTTC. It yields the protein CASSSSQGETQYF.

The chain uses TRBV5-4 and TRBJ2-3; TRBD1 might be the D (5 bases). V shed 2 bases and J shed 5 bases, with 12 bases lying between them. CDR3 length: 14 residues. The V gene's germline CDR1 is SGHNT and CDR2 YYREEE (reference sequence). The CDR3 spells CASSLPQGLDTQYF. The CDR3 DNA sequence: TGTGCCAGCAGCTTACCCCAGGGTTTAGATACGCAGTATTTT.

The CDR3 here is CSVVQGSGGEAFF. The CDR3, as DNA: TGCAGCGTTGTCCAGGGATCGGGTGGTGAAGCTTTCTTT. The rearrangement uses TRBV29-1 and TRBJ1-1, with a weak D call TRBD1 (5 bases). V was clipped by 4 bases and J by 7 bases, with 16 bases between them. The CDR3 length is 13 residues. Germline CDR1 reads SQVTM; CDR2 reads ANQGSEA.

The rearrangement links TRBV6-1 to TRBJ1-4; D gene unclear. Germline CDR1 MNHNS, CDR2 SASEGT. The CDR3 runs 11 residues. The CDR3 DNA reads as TGTGCTTCGGAGGAGGAGGAAAAACTGTTTTTT. Translating gives CASEEEEKLFF.

This clone occurred a few times. The J gene is TRBJ2-1, the V gene TRBV9; 7 bases agree with TRBD2. Per germline, CDR1 SGDLS and CDR2 YYNGEE. Germline trimming cut 1 base from V and 7 bases from J; bases unmatched to any gene: 2. This CDR3 comprises 13 residues. The CDR3 region is CASSVSGGNEQFF. The CDR3 DNA reads as TGTGCCAGCAGCGTATCGGGGGGAAATGAGCAGTTCTTC.

Only one count was recorded for this clone. V and J are TRBV27 and TRBJ2-7; 9 bases are shared with TRBD2. Unmatched junction bases numbered 12, after V lost 3 bases and J lost 3 bases. Germline V gene lookup returns CDR1 MNHEY and CDR2 SMNVEV (reference sequence). This CDR3 is 17 amino acids long. CDR3 residues: CASSFGPLAGVGYEQYF. DNA for the CDR3: TGTGCCAGCAGTTTCGGCCCTTTAGCGGGAGTGGGCTACGAGCAGTACTTC.

The rearrangement links TRBV4-1 to TRBJ2-3; 7 bases line up with TRBD2. The CDR3 has 14 residues. The germline V gene has CDR1 MGHRA and CDR2 YSYEKL. V dropped 1 base and J dropped 8; count of bases not matched to a gene: 6. The CDR3 loop is CASSQGREKGTQYF. CDR3 nucleotide sequence: TGCGCCAGCAGCCAAGGGCGGGAGAAGGGTACGCAGTATTTT.

The chain links TRBV15 to TRBJ2-5; TRBD1 might be the D (5 bases). With 1 base removed from V and 5 bases from J, the gap between germline ends came to 14 bases. The CDR3 is 15 amino acids. Germline-derived CDR1 and CDR2 are LNHNV and YYDKDF (reference sequence). CDR3 sequence reads: CATSRGGREVETQYF. In nucleotides, the CDR3 is TGTGCCACCAGCAGAGGCGGCAGGGAAGTTGAGACCCAGTACTTC.

This chain uses TRBV6-5 with TRBJ1-5; D unresolved. CDR1 and CDR2 (germline): MNHEY, SVGAGI. The CDR3 spans 14 residues. Deletions cut 2 bases from V and 6 bases from J, with 11 bases between. The CDR3 spells CASSYQREVQPQHF. The CDR3 DNA reads as TGTGCCAGCAGTTACCAAAGGGAGGTTCAGCCCCAGCATTTT.

This chain joins TRBV11-2 and TRBJ2-5; D is unclear. The CDR3 is 13 amino acids. Germline CDR1 SGHAT, CDR2 FQNNGV. V was trimmed by 6 bases and J by 1 base, leaving 9 bases between them. The CDR3 coding sequence is TGTGCCAGCAGAAAACCTACCCAAGAGACCCAGTACTTC. Protein sequence: CASRKPTQETQYF.